The 24 T cell receptor beta chains presented below share a single source sample, sequenced in a study of blood T cell repertoires in COVID-19. Method: immunoSEQ multiplex PCR; TCRdb's copy keeps in-frame clones and lacks some. The sample lists tens of thousands of clones; about 73% were seen once. The sequenced sample was peripheral blood. Source of these receptors: a woman aged 70 to 79 with acute or convalescent COVID-19.

The rearrangement links TRBV18 to TRBJ1-2, with a tentative D call TRBD1 (6 bases). From germline, CDR1 is KGHSH and CDR2 LQKENI. V was shortened by 3 bases and J by 4 bases, with 15 bases between the two germline ends. This CDR3 comprises 15 residues. CDR3 nucleotide sequence: TGTGCCAGCTCACCGAGGGGGGGCGAAATCTATGGCTACACCTTC. It yields the protein CASSPRGGEIYGYTF.

This clone was observed a few times. The rearrangement uses TRBV6-1 and TRBJ1-1; the D gene is possibly TRBD1 (5 bases). CDR1 and CDR2 (germline): MNHNS, SASEGT. Trimming removed 0 bases from V and 4 bases from J, with 12 bases in between. This CDR3 is built from 15 residues. The CDR3 protein is CASSEAPQGITEAFF. CDR3 in DNA: TGTGCCAGCAGTGAAGCGCCGCAGGGTATCACTGAAGCTTTCTTT.

V gene TRBV2 combines with J gene TRBJ2-7, with TRBD1 identical over 10 bases. With 6 bases clipped from V and 5 bases from J, the junction kept 7 bases outside the gene matches. Germline loops: CDR1 SNHLY, CDR2 FYNNEI. This CDR3 has 14 amino acids. The CDR3 sequence is CASSPGQGRDEQYF. The CDR3 DNA is TGTGCCAGCAGCCCGGGACAGGGGCGGGACGAGCAGTACTTC.

Here the CDR3 reads CASSLEITGTQYF. CDR3 bases: TGTGCCAGCAGCTTAGAGATTACCGGGACCCAGTACTTC. The chain couples TRBV11-2 to TRBJ2-5; D is unclear. Trimming took 0 bases from V and 7 from J, leaving 9 bases between them. The germline V gene encodes CDR1 SGHAT and CDR2 FQNNGV. The CDR3 has 13 residues.

This clone was picked up a small number of times. The V call is TRBV7-8, the J call TRBJ2-1; weak D call: TRBD2 (6 bases). V gave up 5 bases and J gave up 4 bases, with 18 bases separating them. The CDR3 consists of 16 residues. Germline V lookup: CDR1 SGHVS, CDR2 FQNEAQ. The CDR3 coding sequence is TGTGCCAGCAGCCCGCGGCCGCGGGGCCGTTACAATGAGCAGTTCTTC. Translating it yields CASSPRPRGRYNEQFF.

The CDR3 here is CASRPTLRFYEQYF. The CDR3 coding sequence is TGTGCCAGCAGACCCACCCTCCGGTTTTACGAGCAGTACTTC. The V call is TRBV27, the J call TRBJ2-7; no reliable D call. The germline V gene has CDR1 MNHEY and CDR2 SMNVEV (reference sequence). V lost 6 bases, J lost 4 bases, and 16 bases lay in between. There are 14 residues in the CDR3.

The V call is TRBV19, the J call TRBJ2-2, with a tentative D call TRBD2 (6 bases). Germline V lookup: CDR1 LNHDA, CDR2 SQIVND (reference sequence). Trimming took off 3 bases at V and 7 bases at J, with 15 bases between the two ends. This CDR3 contains 15 residues. The CDR3 bases are TGTGCCAGTAGTATTGGAGAGGGGCGGGGCGGGGAGCTGTTTTTT. As protein: CASSIGEGRGGELFF.

This clone was seen just once. V and J are TRBV2 and TRBJ1-2, with D hard to call. The CDR3 is made up of 11 amino acids. The ends were cut back, 8 bases at V and 2 bases at J, with 6 bases in the middle. Looked up from germline, CDR1 is SNHLY and CDR2 is FYNNEI. Here the CDR3 DNA reads TGTGCCAGCGGCCAGAACTATGGCTACACCTTC. This encodes CASGQNYGYTF.

The J gene is TRBJ2-2, the V gene TRBV5-6; a possible D gene is TRBD2 (6 bases). Trimming pared 5 bases from V and 6 bases from J, leaving 17 bases between. Germline-derived CDR1 and CDR2 are SGHDT and YYEEEE. The CDR3 is 15 amino acids. Here the CDR3 reads CASRSEGGGAGELFF. In nucleotides, the CDR3 is TGTGCCAGCAGATCGGAGGGTGGGGGAGCCGGGGAGCTGTTTTTT. Full variable domain (missing parts from reference TRBV5-6 and TRBJ2-2): DAGVTQSPTHLIKTRGQQVTLRCSPKSGHDTVSWYQQALGQGPQFIFQYYEEEERQRGNFPDRFSGHQFPNYSSELNVNALLLGDSALYLCASRSEGGGAGELFFGEGSRLTVL.

This clone came up a few times. This chain connects TRBV5-8 to TRBJ2-7, with TRBD2 identical over 7 bases. Germline lookup yields CDR1 SGHTS and CDR2 YDEGEE. J lost 0 bases, V lost 3 bases, and 9 bases had no gene match. The CDR3 length is 16 residues. The CDR3 reads CASSSPGLTNSYEQYF. The CDR3 region has the DNA TGTGCCAGCAGCTCACCGGGACTAACCAACTCCTACGAGCAGTACTTC.

The chain is built from TRBV7-2 and TRBJ2-6; TRBD1 agrees at 7 bases. Per germline, CDR1 SGHTA and CDR2 FQGNSA. After removal of 5 bases from V and 1 base from J, the junction contained 11 bases not matched to a gene. The CDR3 has 18 amino acids. DNA for the CDR3: TGTGCCAGCAGCCCCTACGACAGGGCTGTTTCTGGGGCCAACGTCCTGACTTTC. Translated: CASSPYDRAVSGANVLTF.

The chain is built from TRBV23-1 and TRBJ1-2; D unresolved. TRBV23-1 is annotated as an ORF whose role is uncertain. The CDR3 sequence is 14 residues long. V shed 1 base and J shed 6 bases, with 12 bases lying between them. This chain's CDR3 is CASSQFWGADGYTF. CDR3 DNA sequence: TGCGCCAGCAGTCAATTTTGGGGAGCAGATGGCTACACCTTC.

The rearrangement joins TRBV29-1 to TRBJ1-5; 7 bases line up with TRBD1. V lost 7 bases to trimming and J lost 6 bases; unmatched junction nucleotides: 6. CDR3 length equals 12 residues. The germline V gene has CDR1 SQVTM and CDR2 ANQGSEA. The CDR3 region is CSAGQAGQPQHF. CDR3 bases: TGCAGCGCCGGACAGGCGGGTCAGCCCCAGCATTTT.

The chain uses TRBV12-5 and TRBJ2-2; possibly TRBD1 for D (5 bases). This CDR3 is built from 14 residues. The ends were cut back, 6 bases at V and 7 bases at J, with 15 bases in the middle. Looked up from germline, CDR1 is LGHNT and CDR2 is FRNRAP. The CDR3 sequence: CASGNRTRDGELFF. CDR3 DNA: TGTGCTAGTGGCAACCGGACAAGGGACGGGGAGCTGTTTTTT.

This clone has a handful of counts. The V and J genes are TRBV19 and TRBJ1-2, with 9 bases matching TRBD1. V lost 8 bases to trimming and J lost 5 bases; unmatched junction nucleotides: 9. The CDR3 covers 14 residues. Per the germline V gene, CDR1 is LNHDA and CDR2 is SQIVND (reference sequence). The CDR3, as DNA: TGTGCCAGTTACGGGACAGGGTTCTTGTATGGCTACACCTTC. It yields the protein CASYGTGFLYGYTF.

This clone was seen only a few times. This chain links TRBV12-3 or TRBV12-4 with TRBJ1-1; a weak D match, TRBD1 (5 bases). V lost 3 bases and J lost 6, with 11 bases in between. The CDR3 runs to 13 residues. CDR3 in amino acids: CASSLGGFSEAFF. The CDR3 bases are TGTGCCAGCAGTTTGGGGGGATTCTCTGAAGCTTTCTTT.

The V and J genes are TRBV5-1 and TRBJ1-2, with 7 bases fitting TRBD1. CDR1 and CDR2 from the germline V gene are SGHRS and YFSETQ. This CDR3 comprises 15 residues. Trimming removed 4 bases from V and 4 bases from J; junction bases left unmatched: 10. The CDR3 sequence is CASSPRGAETYGYTF. Written as DNA, the CDR3 is TGCGCCAGCAGCCCCAGGGGGGCAGAAACCTATGGCTACACCTTC.

In the case of this clone: The junction shows a germline mismatch at one end, possibly a read error. The V and J genes are TRBV2 and TRBJ2-7; 9 nucleotides match TRBD1. Germline V lookup: CDR1 SNHLY, CDR2 FYNNEI. The CDR3 totals 14 residues. The CDR3 DNA reads as TGTGCCAGCAGTGGTACAGGGGGCTCCGACGAGCAGTACTTC. This gives the protein CASSGTGGSDEQYF.

This clone occurred once. V is TRBV6-5 and J is TRBJ1-3; D possibly corresponds to TRBD1 (6 bases). The V gene lost 5 bases and the J gene lost 1 base, with 9 bases spanning the gap. CDR3 length: 14 residues. Germline CDR1 and CDR2: MNHEY and SVGAGI. This CDR3 is CASSLTGSGNTIYF. The CDR3 region has the DNA TGTGCCAGCAGTCTTACAGGGTCTGGAAACACCATATATTTT.

This clone was counted at least ten times. Other DNA sequences from this sample encode an identical CDR3 as well. The gene calls are TRBV19 and TRBJ2-5; 11 bases align to TRBD2. V lost 8 bases to trimming and J lost 5 bases; unmatched junction nucleotides: 1. Germline loops: CDR1 LNHDA, CDR2 SQIVND (reference sequence). CDR3 length: 12 amino acids. In nucleotides, the CDR3 is TGTGCCAGTCGACTAGCGGGGGAGACCCAGTACTTC. Translated: CASRLAGETQYF. Supplemented by reference TRBV19 and TRBJ2-5, the full variable domain reads DGGITQSPKYLFRKEGQNVTLSCEQNLNHDAMYWYRQDPGQGLRLIYYSQIVNDFQKGDIAEGYSVSREKKESFPLTVTSAQKNPTAFYLCASRLAGETQYFGPGTRLLVL.

The chain carries TRBV7-8 and TRBJ1-1; perhaps TRBD1 as D (6 bases). Germline CDR1 SGHVS, CDR2 FQNEAQ. The CDR3 extends over 13 amino acids. Trimming stripped 5 bases from V and 6 bases from J, with 13 bases between. In nucleotides, the CDR3 is TGTGCCAGCAGCCGAGGGGGAGGGCCTGAAGCTTTCTTT. Translation gives CASSRGGGPEAFF.

The chain recombines TRBV6-4 with TRBJ1-2, with 8 bases that match TRBD1. The CDR3 loop spans 14 amino acids. Germline-derived CDR1 and CDR2 are MRHNA and SNTAGT. The V and J ends lost 2 bases and 7 bases, in that order; junction bases with no gene match: 6. CDR3 in amino acids: CASSDPGGAGGYTF. As DNA, the CDR3 is TGTGCCAGCAGTGACCCAGGGGGCGCCGGTGGCTACACCTTC.

CDR3 DNA sequence: TGTGCCAGCGGGGACAGCCCGAACACTGAAGCTTTCTTT. Protein sequence: CASGDSPNTEAFF. The chain employs TRBV6-5 and TRBJ1-1, with 7 bases fitting TRBD1. CDR1 and CDR2 (germline): MNHEY, SVGAGI. With 8 bases clipped from V and 1 base from J, the junction kept 4 bases outside the gene matches. This CDR3 is built from 13 residues.

The chain carries TRBV5-1 and TRBJ1-2; 8 bases are shared with TRBD1. From germline, CDR1 is SGHRS and CDR2 YFSETQ. Unmatched junction bases numbered 17, after V lost 5 bases and J lost 8 bases. The CDR3 totals 16 residues. The CDR3 DNA sequence: TGCGCCAGCAGTTCTCAACCAGCCAGGACAGGGTACGGCTACACCTTC. Protein product: CASSSQPARTGYGYTF.